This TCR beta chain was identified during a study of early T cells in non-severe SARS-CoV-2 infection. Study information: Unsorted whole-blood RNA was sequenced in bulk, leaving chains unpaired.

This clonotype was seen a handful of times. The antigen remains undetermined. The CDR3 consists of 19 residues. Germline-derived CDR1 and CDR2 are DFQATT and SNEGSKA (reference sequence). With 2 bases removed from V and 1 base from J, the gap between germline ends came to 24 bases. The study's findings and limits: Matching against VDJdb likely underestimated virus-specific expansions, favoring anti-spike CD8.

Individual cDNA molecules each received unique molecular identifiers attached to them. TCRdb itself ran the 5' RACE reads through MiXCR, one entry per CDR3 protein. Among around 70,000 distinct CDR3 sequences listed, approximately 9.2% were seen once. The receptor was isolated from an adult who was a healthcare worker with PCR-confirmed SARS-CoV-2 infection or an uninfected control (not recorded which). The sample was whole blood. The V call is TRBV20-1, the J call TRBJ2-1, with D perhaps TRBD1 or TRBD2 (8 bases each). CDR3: CSARKPGGAASGSYNEQFF. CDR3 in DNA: TGCAGTGCTAGAAAGCCAGGGGGCGCGGCTAGCGGGTCCTACAATGAGCAGTTCTTC.